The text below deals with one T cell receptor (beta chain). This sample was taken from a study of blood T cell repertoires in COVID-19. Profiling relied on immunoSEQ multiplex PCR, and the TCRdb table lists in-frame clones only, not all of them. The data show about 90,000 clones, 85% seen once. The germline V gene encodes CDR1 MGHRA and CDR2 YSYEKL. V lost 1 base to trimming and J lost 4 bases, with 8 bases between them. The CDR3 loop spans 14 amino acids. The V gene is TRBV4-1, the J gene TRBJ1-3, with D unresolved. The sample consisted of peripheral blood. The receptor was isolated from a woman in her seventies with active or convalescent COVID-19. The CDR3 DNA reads TGCGCCAGCAGCCAAGGGTCGCGCGGAAACACCATATATTTT. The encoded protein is CASSQGSRGNTIYF.